This TCR beta chain appears in the sequencing data of a study of CD8 T cells in ankylosing spondylitis. This clonotype was counted between two and nine times. Its cognate antigen is unknown. V lost 9 bases and J 8 bases, leaving 13 bases between the germline ends. The germline gives CDR1 LNHNV, CDR2 YYDKDF (reference sequence). This CDR3 is 11 amino acids long. Quantitative 5'-RACE with molecular barcodes produced the TCR beta libraries. TCRdb reprocessed the 5' RACE reads with MiXCR, giving one entry per CDR3 protein. The repertoire has more than 650,000 distinct CDR3 sequences, over 9.5% of them found once; the top ten carry approximately 0.5%. Whole-study findings and limits: Some of these motif variants have turned up before, in reports on reactive arthritis synovial fluid and blood. Disease-linked clones displayed a CD8+ phenotype and appeared relatively rarely in peripheral blood. A TCR beta motif of fewer than ten highly homologous variants seemed to mark ankylosing spondylitis blood. Matched ankylosing spondylitis synovial fluid reportedly contained a significantly enriched population of disease-linked clones.

The source of this sequence is a male donor with ankylosing spondylitis. The sequenced material came from blood, either unsorted or a sorted T cell fraction (not recorded which). The rearrangement uses TRBV15 and TRBJ1-1, with unresolved D. The CDR3 DNA reads TGTGCCACTCGTACGGGGATGGAAGCTTTCTTT. This translates into CATRTGMEAFF. Full variable domain (outside the CDR3, taken from reference TRBV15 and TRBJ1-1): DAMVIQNPRYQVTQFGKPVTLSCSQTLNHNVMYWYQQKSSQAPKLLFHYYDKDFNNEADTPDNFQSRRPNTSFCFLDIRSPGLGDTAMYLCATRTGMEAFFGQGTRLTVV.